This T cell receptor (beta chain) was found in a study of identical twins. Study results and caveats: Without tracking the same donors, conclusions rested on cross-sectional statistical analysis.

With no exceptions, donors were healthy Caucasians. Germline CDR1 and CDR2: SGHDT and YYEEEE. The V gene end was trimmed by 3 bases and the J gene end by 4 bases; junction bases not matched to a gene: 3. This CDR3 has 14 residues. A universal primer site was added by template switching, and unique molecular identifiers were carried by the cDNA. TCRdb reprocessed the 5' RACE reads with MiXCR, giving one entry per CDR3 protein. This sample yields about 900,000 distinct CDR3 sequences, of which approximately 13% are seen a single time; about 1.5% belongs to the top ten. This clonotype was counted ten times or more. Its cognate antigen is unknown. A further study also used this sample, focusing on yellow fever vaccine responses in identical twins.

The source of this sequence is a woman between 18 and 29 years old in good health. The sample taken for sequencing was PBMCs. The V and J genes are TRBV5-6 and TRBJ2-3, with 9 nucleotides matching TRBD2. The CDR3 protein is CASSYIAGADTQYF. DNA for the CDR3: TGTGCCAGCAGCTACATAGCGGGGGCAGATACGCAGTATTTT.